This T cell receptor (beta chain) is drawn from a study of blood T cell repertoires in COVID-19. This table comes from immunoSEQ multiplex PCR, and its TCRdb copy is limited to in-frame clones, with some not included. This sample yields 300,000 to 350,000 clones, of which 88% are seen a single time; about 0.94% belongs to the top ten. This clone was seen a few times. This CDR3 region has 17 residues. Germline CDR1 is MDHEN and CDR2 is SYDVKM. V lost 2 bases to trimming and J lost 3 bases, with 19 bases between them. The sequencing input was PBMCs or T cells enriched from blood (not recorded which). The chain recombines TRBV28 with TRBJ1-2, with TRBD1 as a possible D gene (5 bases). The origin of this receptor is a woman aged 25-40 years who had been exposed to COVID-19. In DNA form, the CDR3 reads TGTGCCAGCAGTTTAGGGCCAACGGGACTGGCCGACTATGGCTACACCTTC. This encodes CASSLGPTGLADYGYTF.